Listed below are T cell receptor beta chains from one sample, sequenced in a study of blood T cell repertoires in COVID-19. Profiling relied on immunoSEQ multiplex PCR, and the TCRdb table lists in-frame clones only, not all of them. The sample lists roughly 35,000 clones, roughly 90% occurring once. The sample comprised peripheral blood. All receptors come from a man aged 70 or older with acute or convalescent COVID-19. The CDR3 runs from the conserved cysteine through the conserved F or W. A D gene is named only where the DNA matches it firmly. Not all rows give a size; the values are once, few, many and, for expanded clones, a class.

d_call	v_call	clone_size	j_call	cdr3_nt	cdr3_aa
TRBD2	TRBV7-9	-	TRBJ2-1	TGTGCCAGCAGCGTATGGGGGGGTTCATACGGCAATGAGCAGTTCTTC	CASSVWGGSYGNEQFF
-	TRBV10-3	-	TRBJ1-2	TGTGCCATCAGTGAACAGGGCGGCGACTATGGCTACACCTTC	CAISEQGGDYGYTF
TRBD1	TRBV2	-	TRBJ1-2	TGTGCCAGCAGTAGGGACAGGGGTAGCTATGGCTACACCTTC	CASSRDRGSYGYTF
TRBD2	TRBV6-5	-	TRBJ2-7	TGTGCCAGCAGGACAGCTAGCGGCACCTACGAGCAGTACTTC	CASRTASGTYEQYF
TRBD1	TRBV3-1/TRBV3-2	-	TRBJ1-1	TGTGCCAGCAGCCAAGTCATCCAATGGGACAGGTTGAACACTGAAGCTTTCTTT	CASSQVIQWDRLNTEAFF
-	TRBV27	-	TRBJ2-1	TGTGCCAGCAGTTTATACAGGGACGATGAGCAGTTCTTC	CASSLYRDDEQFF
-	TRBV4-3	-	TRBJ2-7	TGCGCCAGCAGCCAAGGACTACAGTCGAACTACGAGCAGTACTTC	CASSQGLQSNYEQYF
TRBD2	TRBV6-2/TRBV6-3	-	TRBJ2-7	TGTGCCAGCAGTTACGGTCTAGCGGGAACCTACTACGAGCAGTACTTC	CASSYGLAGTYYEQYF
-	TRBV5-4	-	TRBJ1-3	TGTGCCAGCAGCTTAACCCCTCAGGCTGGAGGAAACACCATATATTTT	CASSLTPQAGGNTIYF
-	TRBV27	-	TRBJ1-5	TGTGCCAGCAGTTTAACATTAAGTCAGCCCCAGCATTTT	CASSLTLSQPQHF
-	TRBV6-5	-	TRBJ1-1	TGTGCCAGCAGTTACAGAGAGGGCACTGAAGCTTTCTTT	CASSYREGTEAFF
TRBD1	TRBV3-1/TRBV3-2	-	TRBJ1-5	TGTGCCAGCAGCCAGACAGGGGGCCTGGGACAGCCCCAGCATTTT	CASSQTGGLGQPQHF
TRBD1	TRBV18	-	TRBJ1-5	TGTGCCAGCTCACCAGACTGGACAGGTAACAATCAGCCCCAGCATTTT	CASSPDWTGNNQPQHF
-	TRBV12-3/TRBV12-4	-	TRBJ2-3	TGTGCCAGCATGAGGGGGAGCACAGATACGCAGTATTTT	CASMRGSTDTQYF
-	TRBV11-2	-	TRBJ1-2	TGTGCCAGCAGCTCCACCAGGGCCCACACTTTCTATGGCTACACCTTC	CASSSTRAHTFYGYTF
-	TRBV4-2	-	TRBJ1-6	TGTGCCAGCAGCCAAGCGGAGGGCCAGCGGCATTCACCCCTCCACTTT	CASSQAEGQRHSPLHF
TRBD1	TRBV28	-	TRBJ1-3	TGTGCCAGCCCCCCCCGGGGACAGGGTATCGGAAACACCATATATTTT	CASPPRGQGIGNTIYF
-	TRBV5-6	-	TRBJ1-2	TGTGCCAGCACCCAGGGTTGGGATGGCTACACCTTC	CASTQGWDGYTF
TRBD2	TRBV19	-	TRBJ2-7	TGTGCCAGTAGTATCGGGACTAGCGGGTACGAGCAGTACTTC	CASSIGTSGYEQYF
-	TRBV4-1	-	TRBJ1-3	TGCGCCAGCAGCCAAGTCCCAGGCCTTGGAAACACCATATATTTT	CASSQVPGLGNTIYF
TRBD2	TRBV7-3	-	TRBJ2-1	TGTGCCAGCAGCGCGGGGGGGACTTCCCGGAAGCAGTTCTTC	CASSAGGTSRKQFF
-	TRBV11-2	-	TRBJ2-2	TGTGCCAGCACCCTGACACGGAACACCGGGGAGCTGTTTTTT	CASTLTRNTGELFF
-	TRBV7-9	once	TRBJ2-3	TGTGCCAGCACCAGAGGGAGCCACACAGATACGCAGTATTTT	CASTRGSHTDTQYF
TRBD2	TRBV4-1	-	TRBJ2-3	TGCGCCAGCAGCCAAGATCCCGGTCTAGCGGTCACAGATACGCAGTATTTT	CASSQDPGLAVTDTQYF
-	TRBV28	-	TRBJ1-6	TGTGCCAGCAATACAGCCGGGGGAGTGGGTTCACCCCTCCACTTT	CASNTAGGVGSPLHF
TRBD2	TRBV3-1/TRBV3-2	-	TRBJ2-1	TGTGCCAGCAGCCAAGCCCTCCAGGTTCGAGCGGGAGAGGTCAATGAGCAGTTCTTC	CASSQALQVRAGEVNEQFF
-	TRBV7-3	-	TRBJ1-1	TGTGCCAGCAGCTTAACTGGTGCAATGGCGGGCACTGAAGCTTTCTTT	CASSLTGAMAGTEAFF
TRBD2	TRBV12-5	-	TRBJ2-2	TGTGCTAGTGGTTTATGGGCGGGAGTGGGGGAGCTGTTTTTT	CASGLWAGVGELFF
TRBD1	TRBV12-5	-	TRBJ2-2	TGTGCTAGTGGTTTTAGACAGGGGAATACCGGGGAGCTGTTTTTT	CASGFRQGNTGELFF
-	TRBV7-6	-	TRBJ1-2	TGTGCCAGCAGCTTAGTCGGTACTGAACAGGGATGGAATGGCTACACCTTC	CASSLVGTEQGWNGYTF
TRBD1	TRBV10-3	once	TRBJ1-1	TGTGCCATCAGTCCGGGACAGGGGAGCCCTGAAGCTTTCTTT	CAISPGQGSPEAFF
-	TRBV4-3	-	TRBJ1-6	TGCGCCAGCAGTGAACAGGGAGGGTCCTATAATTCACCCCTCCACTTT	CASSEQGGSYNSPLHF
-	TRBV4-1	few	TRBJ1-6	TGCGCCAGCAGGAGGGCGTTTTATAATTCACCCCTCCACTTT	CASRRAFYNSPLHF
-	TRBV27	-	TRBJ2-1	TGTGCCAGCAGCTTAATTTCGCGGGTTTACAATGAGCAGTTCTTC	CASSLISRVYNEQFF
-	TRBV5-1	-	TRBJ1-1	TGCGCCAGCAGCTTGGTGATCGGGGGGCGAACTGAAGCTTTCTTT	CASSLVIGGRTEAFF
-	TRBV7-9	-	TRBJ1-2	TGTGCCAGCAGCTTAGACGGGAACTATGGCTACACCTTC	CASSLDGNYGYTF
-	TRBV7-3	-	TRBJ1-6	TGTGCCAGCAGCTTGTTGGCCGATGGACCCCTCCACTTT	CASSLLADGPLHF
TRBD1	TRBV27	-	TRBJ2-2	TGTGCCAGCAGTATACAGGGGCCCCCGAACACCGGGGAGCTGTTTTTT	CASSIQGPPNTGELFF
-	TRBV15	-	TRBJ1-5	TGTGCCACCAGCAGAGCGGGGGACGCGTTTCAGCCCCAGCATTTT	CATSRAGDAFQPQHF
-	TRBV5-1	-	TRBJ1-1	TGCGCCAGCAGCTGGGGTGGGGCCACTGAAGCTTTCTTT	CASSWGGATEAFF